The 8 T cell receptor beta chains listed next were all sequenced from one sample in a study of blood T cells in healthy people across ages (dated by TCRdb to the mid-2010s). The library was built by means of 5' RACE. TCRdb records Illumina HiSeq 2500 as the sequencer. A second roughly 6 to 11 cycle PCR used a sample-barcoded 5' primer and a J-beta primer mix. In-frame beta chains were kept once TCRdb had trimmed the public reads at Q25 with fastp and called clones with MiXCR. One record per CDR3 amino acid sequence lists the most common genes and DNA. Recorded for this sample are around 1,500,000 distinct CDR3 sequences; approximately 42% of them occurred a single time. 6.5% to 10% of the sample rests with the top ten. The sample consisted of blood. The receptors originated from a woman between 18 and 30 years old in good health.

CDR3 sequence: CASSQGGGTGQSPLHF. The CDR3 coding sequence is TGCGCCAGCAGCCAAGGGGGGGGGACAGGACAATCACCCCTCCACTTT. The V and J genes are TRBV4-1 and TRBJ1-6; 8 nucleotides agree with TRBD1. Germline V lookup: CDR1 MGHRA, CDR2 YSYEKL. This CDR3 region has 16 residues. V was clipped by 1 base and J by 10 bases; unmatched bases: 9.

The chain has TRBV4-1 and TRBJ2-5; 10 bases line up with TRBD2. This CDR3 is 15 amino acids long. J lost 8 bases, V lost 4 bases, and 10 bases had no gene match. CDR1 MGHRA and CDR2 YSYEKL come from the germline V gene. The CDR3 sequence is CASSRFTSGDETQYF. The CDR3 region has the DNA TGCGCCAGCAGCCGCTTCACTAGCGGGGACGAAACCCAGTACTTC.

This clonotype showed up just a few times. V and J are TRBV5-1 and TRBJ1-6; no firm D call. The V and J ends lost 0 bases and 6 bases respectively, with 10 bases between them. The CDR3 totals 15 residues. Germline loops: CDR1 SGHRS, CDR2 YFSETQ. The DNA for the CDR3 is TGCGCCAGCAGCTTGGGTCCAGAATCTAATTCACCCCTCCACTTT. As protein: CASSLGPESNSPLHF.

This clonotype was detected a few times. CDR3 protein: CASTRQRSYNEQFF. The CDR3, as DNA: TGTGCCAGCACTCGGCAACGGTCCTACAATGAGCAGTTCTTC. The V gene is TRBV28, the J gene TRBJ2-1, with no clear D. Germline V CDR1 and CDR2: MDHEN, SYDVKM. CDR3 length: 14 residues. Trimming left V 7 bases short and J 1 base short, with 11 bases between.

On this clonotype itself: A much larger clone differs by one base, so this may be a read error. V usage is TRBV6-2 or TRBV6-3 and J usage is TRBJ2-7; 7 bases line up with TRBD2. J gave up 3 bases and V 2 bases, and 1 base lay outside the gene matches. CDR3 length equals 13 residues. Germline CDR1 is MNHEY and CDR2 is SVGEGT. The CDR3 region has the DNA TGTGCCAGCAGTTACGGGGGGGTCTACGAGCAGTACTTC. Residues: CASSYGGVYEQYF.

This chain connects TRBV27 to TRBJ2-3; D is uncertain. Between the trimmed V and J ends, which lost 7 bases and 6 bases, there was a span of 14 bases. The CDR3 totals 13 residues. Germline CDR1 MNHEY, CDR2 SMNVEV (reference sequence). CDR3 in amino acids: CASTARTRDTQYF. CDR3 nucleotide sequence: TGTGCCAGCACGGCTCGTACGAGGGATACGCAGTATTTT.

The CDR3 spells CSARELANPYNEQYF. Here the CDR3 DNA reads TGCAGTGCTAGAGAGCTAGCGAACCCCTACAATGAGCAGTACTTC. The chain recombines TRBV20-1 with TRBJ2-7; possibly TRBD2 for D (6 bases). Per the germline V gene, CDR1 is DFQATT and CDR2 is SNEGSKA (reference sequence). This CDR3 region has 15 residues. Trimming took 0 bases from V and 7 from J, leaving 19 bases between them.

The chain links TRBV12-3 or TRBV12-4 to TRBJ2-2; TRBD2 matches 7 bases. V lost 7 bases, J lost 5 bases, and 4 bases stayed unmatched. The CDR3 totals 13 residues. The CDR3 bases are TGTGCCAGCACTCCAGCGGGGACCGGGGAGCTGTTTTTT. Encoded protein: CASTPAGTGELFF.